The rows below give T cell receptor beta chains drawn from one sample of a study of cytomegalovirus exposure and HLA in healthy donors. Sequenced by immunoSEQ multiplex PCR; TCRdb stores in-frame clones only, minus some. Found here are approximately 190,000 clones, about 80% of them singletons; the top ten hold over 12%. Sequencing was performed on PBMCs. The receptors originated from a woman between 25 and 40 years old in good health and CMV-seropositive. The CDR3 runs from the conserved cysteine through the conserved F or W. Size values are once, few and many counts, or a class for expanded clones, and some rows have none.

CDR3 protein: CASSAAGGTGELFF
clone size: -
V gene: TRBV6-4

CDR3 protein: CASSLARGTVLSPLHF
clone size: -
V gene: TRBV7-2

CDR3 protein: CASSPTGDSGNTIYF
clone size: -
V gene: TRBV5-1

CDR3 protein: CASSQGQGGSYEQYF
clone size: -
V gene: TRBV4-3

CDR3 protein: CASSSIGLAGAWGFEQYF
clone size: -
V gene: TRBV28

CDR3 protein: CSVGTGQEFF
clone size: -
V gene: TRBV29-1

CDR3 protein: CASSKGQGRSYEQYF
clone size: -
V gene: TRBV6-1

CDR3 protein: CASSLGLADYEQYF
clone size: once
V gene: TRBV5-4

CDR3 protein: CASSTLAGGLSSYNEQFF
clone size: -
V gene: TRBV28

CDR3 protein: CASSPDREDEQYF
clone size: -
V gene: TRBV27

CDR3 protein: CASSEQPSNVHEQYF
clone size: few
V gene: TRBV9

CDR3 protein: CASLKEPKETQYF
clone size: -
V gene: TRBV2

CDR3 protein: CAGGQYQETQYF
clone size: few
V gene: TRBV30

CDR3 protein: CASSIDGTGRGGYTF
clone size: -
V gene: TRBV5-1

CDR3 protein: CATLQAFSGHTPGANVLTF
clone size: -
V gene: TRBV21-1

CDR3 protein: CASGTSVGTQYF
clone size: -
V gene: TRBV5-4

CDR3 protein: CASSRDRGRTYEQYF
clone size: -
V gene: TRBV11-3

CDR3 protein: CASSGGDPLNQPQHF
clone size: -
V gene: TRBV6-5

CDR3 protein: CASSLNQGSEQYF
clone size: -
V gene: TRBV7-3

CDR3 protein: CASSLAGTGELFF
clone size: -
V gene: TRBV5-1

CDR3 protein: CAWSVQQVAKNIQYF
clone size: -
V gene: TRBV30

CDR3 protein: CSSSFNNQPQHF
clone size: -
V gene: TRBV7-9

CDR3 protein: CAISDSRDREPEQFF
clone size: -
V gene: TRBV10-3